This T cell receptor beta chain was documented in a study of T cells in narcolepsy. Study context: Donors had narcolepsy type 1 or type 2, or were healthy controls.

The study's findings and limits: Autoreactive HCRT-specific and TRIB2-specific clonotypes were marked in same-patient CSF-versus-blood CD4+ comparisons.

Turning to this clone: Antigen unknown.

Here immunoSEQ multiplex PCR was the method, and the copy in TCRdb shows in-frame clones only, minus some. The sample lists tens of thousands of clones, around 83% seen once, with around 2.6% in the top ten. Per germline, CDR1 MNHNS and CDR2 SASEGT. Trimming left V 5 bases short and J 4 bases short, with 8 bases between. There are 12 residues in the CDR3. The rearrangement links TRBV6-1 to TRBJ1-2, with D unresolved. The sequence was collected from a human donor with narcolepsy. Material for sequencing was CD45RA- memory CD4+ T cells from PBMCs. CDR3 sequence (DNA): TGTGCCAGCAGTCCCCCAGGCTATGGCTACACCTTC. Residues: CASSPPGYGYTF.